This TCR beta chain was identified during a study of human T cells and chemical hapten exposure (dated by TCRdb to the early 2020s). Notes on the research overall: For sensitization, 2% DPC in acetone was applied to a roughly 2 cm by roughly 2 cm area of upper inner arm skin. About 27 alopecia patients gave blood for TCR sequencing at one to four time points (pre-sensitization, 2, 6 and 24 weeks). Patch testing was performed on the upper back with Finn chambers containing 0.01% DPC, and the patch tests were scored after 6 days according to International Contact Dermatitis Research Group standards. The study tracked peripheral blood TCR repertoire changes in vivo during primary and secondary sensitization to the hapten diphenylcyclopropenone (DPC) in alopecia patients. Patients additionally received weekly therapeutic DPC doses to the scalp throughout the roughly 25-week study period. The patient cohort, mostly female, included alopecia areata with under or over 50% scalp involvement, alopecia totalis and alopecia universalis. Libraries were pooled for sequencing, and per-sample TCR yields varied mainly because of small differences in library volumes within the pool. Blood samples were taken from patients before sensitization (week 0) and at 2, 6 and about 24 weeks after DPC sensitization.

Libraries were constructed by RACE. Data came from a NextSeq 500. Library preparation attached unique molecular identifiers to individual cDNA molecules for quantitative, reproducible TCR counting. From each blood RNA sample, both TCR alpha and TCR beta chains were sequenced. The paper's data handling went like this. Samples had a median of about 96,000 TCRs, with a range from roughly 23,224 to 700,000. V, J and CDR3 annotation of the TCR reads was performed with the Decombinator software suite. Every sample was subsampled to the same number of TCRs (28,000) for the PS versus PT1 abundance plots. TCRs were defined as expanded if absent before sensitization and observed at least eight times at the 2-week time point. TCRdb ran its own pipeline on the public reads, namely fastp trimming at Q25 and MiXCR clone calling, and kept in-frame beta chains. Each CDR3 protein appears once, grouped with its most common genes and DNA. TCRdb's processing, not the study's, gives the V and J calls here. The table for this sample lists 300,000 to 450,000 distinct CDR3 sequences; about 5% of them were counted only once. Around 8.8% of the sample is in the top ten clones.

On the study overall, not on this receptor specifically: All patients had alopecia, a presumed autoimmune disease, so their immune response might differ from that of healthy individuals. After repeated subsampling, the strength of the expansion versus patch-test correlation and the threshold at which it became significant changed. Expanded TCRs formed significantly more large CDR3 similarity clusters than pre-sensitization or healthy control sets, consistent with antigen-driven responses. DPC sensitization did not change how many TCRs were above 1 in 1000 frequency, and no evidence was found of alterations in global repertoire structure. The number of PT1 expanded TCRs positively correlated with patch test score, significant at thresholds 8, 16 and 32 but not 4.

This specimen's time point label, per the study, means: pre-sensitization, week 0. The treatment or condition tag for this specimen amounts to: therapeutic diphenylcyclopropenone sensitization with weekly scalp DPC. Blood at each patch-test visit was drawn before the patch test was applied. To be eligible, patients had to be aged 18 to 70, diagnosed with alopecia and judged suitable for DPC therapy, while pregnant patients were excluded. Total RNA was isolated from unfractionated whole blood collected in Tempus Blood RNA tubes. This clonotype has only a few counts. Its cognate antigen has yet to be identified. No much larger clone is present one base from it, and per-base qualities are unavailable. The sample was whole blood, taken in connection with sensitization to the hapten diphenylcyclopropenone (DPC). The source is a woman between 18 and 30 years old with alopecia areata. Some clones in this sample may be carry-over from other donors' samples.

The CDR3 protein: CASSPVVARDYGYTF. DNA sequence: TGTGCCAGCTCACCGGTGGTAGCGAGGGACTATGGCTACACCTTC. The rearrangement combines TRBV18 with TRBJ1-2; the D gene identity is not certain. From the cysteine up to the phenylalanine, the CDR3 has a length of 15 residues. Just the 45-base CDR3 DNA is kept, in frame starting at base 1. Cut back by 3 bases and 3 bases, the V and J ends lie 14 bases apart. In the germline V gene, CDR1 corresponds to KGHSH and CDR2 to LQKENI. The variable domain in full, with residues beyond the CDR3 obtained from the reference TRBV18 and TRBJ1-2 genes, is NAGVMQNPRHLVRRRGQEARLRCSPMKGHSHVYWYRQLPEEGLKFMVYLQKENIIDESGMPKERFSAEFPKEGPSILRIQQVVRGDSAAYFCASSPVVARDYGYTFGSGTRLTVV.